A single sample gave rise to the 16 T cell receptor beta chains below, sequenced in a study of T cells in women clearing cervical HPV infection. The assay was immunoSEQ multiplex PCR, and TCRdb's table has in-frame clones only and misses some. Its clone listing holds around 44,000 clones. The sequencing sample was made of blood buffy coat. All receptors derive from a woman aged 18 to 75 with a cervical HPV16 infection that either progressed to CIN3+ or cleared (not recorded which).

Points on this clone: The CDR3 end falls 3 residues outside the read, so it is completed with the germline J gene. The rearrangement joins TRBV29-1 to TRBJ1-2, with D tentatively TRBD1 (5 bases). In germline, CDR1 is SQVTM, CDR2 ANQGSEA. V was shortened by 2 bases and J by 0 bases, with 10 bases between the two germline ends. This CDR3 contains 14 residues. The CDR3 is CSVETGATNYGYTF. The CDR3 bases that were read are TGCAGCGTTGAAACAGGAGCTACTAACTATGGC.

CDR3 sequence: CASSPRQGSNYGYTF. The CDR3 DNA, read in part, is TGTGCCAGCAGCCCTCGACAGGGATCAAACTATGGC. The V and J genes are TRBV14 and TRBJ1-2, with TRBD1 identical over 7 bases. The read stops 3 residues short of the end of the CDR3; the missing end is completed from the germline J gene. The J segment lost 2 bases and the V segment lost 4 bases, leaving 7 bases of the junction unmatched. Germline CDR1 reads SGHDN; CDR2 reads FVKESK. The CDR3 covers 15 residues. Filled out from reference TRBV14 and TRBJ1-2, the complete variable domain reads EAGVTQFPSHSVIEKGQTVTLRCDPISGHDNLYWYRRVMGKEIKFLLHFVKESKQDESGMPNNRFLAERTGGTYSTLKVQPAELEDSGVYFCASSPRQGSNYGYTFGSGTRLTVV.

To note about this clone: Sequencing ends 3 residues short of the CDR3 end; the germline J gene provides the rest. The V gene is TRBV7-9, the J gene TRBJ1-1; possibly TRBD1 for D (5 bases). The CDR3 contains 13 residues. Germline V CDR1 and CDR2: SEHNR, FQNEAQ (reference sequence). This CDR3 reads CASSLAGGVEAFF. The DNA read from the CDR3 is TGTGCCAGCAGCTTAGCGGGGGGGGTTGAG. The full variable domain, its missing parts supplied by reference TRBV7-9 and TRBJ1-1, is DTGVSQNPRHKITKRGQNVTFRCDPISEHNRLYWYRQTLGQGPEFLTYFQNEAQLEKSRLLSDRFSAERPKGSFSTLEIQRTEQGDSAMYLCASSLAGGVEAFFGQGTRLTVV.

Concerning this clone: The read ends 3 residues before the CDR3 terminus; that terminus is restored from the germline J gene. The V gene is TRBV6-2 or TRBV6-3, the J gene TRBJ1-2; 8 positions match TRBD1. CDR1 MNHEY and CDR2 SVGEGT come from the germline V gene. The CDR3 has 13 residues. This CDR3 reads CASSYPDRVGYTF. The DNA read from the CDR3 is TGTGCCAGCAGTTACCCGGACAGGGTGGGC.

CDR3 sequence: CASSLGEGSYGYTF. Partial CDR3 DNA: TGTGCCAGCAGCTTAGGAGAAGGGTCCTATGGC. This sequence joins TRBV7-6 and TRBJ1-2, with D unclear. Read coverage stops 3 residues before the CDR3 terminus; the germline J gene supplies the remainder. Trimming stripped 1 base from V and 4 bases from J, with 10 bases between. Germline loops: CDR1 SGHVS, CDR2 FNYEAQ. CDR3 length equals 14 residues.

Note on this clone: The read ends 3 residues shy of where the CDR3 ends; the end is completed using the germline J gene. This chain uses TRBV14 with TRBJ2-7, with D unclear. Between the trimmed V and J ends, which lost 1 base and 3 bases, there was a span of 4 bases. CDR1 and CDR2 from the germline V gene are SGHDN and FVKESK. The CDR3 covers 12 residues. The CDR3 bases that were read are TGTGCCAGCAGCCAAGGCTACTACGAG. Translation gives CASSQGYYE. From start to end, the CDR3 is CASSQGYYEQYF.

With regard to this clone: The read halts 3 residues ahead of the CDR3 end, with the missing end drawn from the germline J gene. The rearrangement joins TRBV19 to TRBJ2-6, with D possibly being TRBD1 (6 bases). Germline V gene lookup returns CDR1 LNHDA and CDR2 SQIVND (reference sequence). V lost 6 bases and J 0 bases, leaving 15 bases between the germline ends. CDR3 length: 17 amino acids. The covered CDR3 bases are TGTGCCAGTAGCAAAACTTCGACAGGCTCTGGGGCCAACGTC. This encodes CASSKTSTGSGANV. The whole CDR3 sequence is CASSKTSTGSGANVLTF.

Note on this clone: The read falls 3 residues short of the CDR3 end, and the missing part is taken from the germline J gene. The rearrangement uses TRBV20-1 and TRBJ2-5, with TRBD2 matching over 10 bases. Germline loops: CDR1 DFQATT, CDR2 SNEGSKA (reference sequence). The CDR3 runs to 14 residues. Trimming cost V 2 bases and J 4 bases; bases outside gene matches: 4. Partial CDR3 DNA: TGCAGTGCTAGAAAAGCGGGGGGGCGAGAGACC. Its translation is CSARKAGGRET. From start to end, the CDR3 is CSARKAGGRETQYF.

Notes on this clone: The DNA ends 3 residues before the CDR3 does, and the rest of the CDR3 is filled in from the germline J gene. The V call is TRBV10-3, the J call TRBJ2-2, with 9 bases fitting TRBD2. V dropped 8 bases and J dropped 2; count of bases not matched to a gene: 0. Germline V gene lookup returns CDR1 ENHRY and CDR2 SYGVKD. The CDR3 has 13 residues. The CDR3 spells CAIGTSNTGELFF. The CDR3 DNA, read in part, is TGTGCCATCGGGACTAGCAACACCGGGGAG.

About this clone itself: The CDR3 end lies 3 residues beyond the end of the read and is filled in from the germline J gene. This sequence joins TRBV6-2 or TRBV6-3 and TRBJ2-2, with 8 bases matching TRBD1. Germline CDR1 reads MNHEY; CDR2 reads SVGEGT. Trimming took 7 bases from V and 5 from J; bases not matched to a gene: 3. CDR3 length: 13 residues. Partial CDR3 DNA: TGTGCCAGCAATACAGGGGGTACCGGGGAG. Encoded protein: CASNTGGTGE. The complete CDR3 protein is CASNTGGTGELFF.

As to this clone: Read sequence stops 3 residues before the CDR3 end, and the germline J gene provides the missing end. This chain connects TRBV2 to TRBJ1-5, with D perhaps TRBD1 (5 bases). The CDR3 is 15 amino acids. V dropped 2 bases and J dropped 5 bases, with 13 bases sitting between them. The V gene's germline CDR1 is SNHLY and CDR2 FYNNEI. The sequenced CDR3 bases are TGTGCCAGCAGTGAAATGGAAGGAGGGGATCAGCCC. Translation: CASSEMEGGDQP. The full-length CDR3 reads as CASSEMEGGDQPQHF.

Concerning this clone itself: The read ends 3 residues before the CDR3 terminus; that terminus is restored from the germline J gene. The chain uses TRBV7-9 and TRBJ1-3; TRBD1 is a possible D gene (5 bases). V lost 5 bases, J lost 0 bases, and 8 bases lay in between. The CDR3 is 14 residues long. Germline lookup yields CDR1 SEHNR and CDR2 FQNEAQ (reference sequence). CDR3 region: CASSPTVSGNTIYF. The CDR3 DNA, read in part, is TGTGCCAGCAGCCCGACAGTCTCTGGAAACACC. Complete variable domain (other parts from reference TRBV7-9 and TRBJ1-3): DTGVSQNPRHKITKRGQNVTFRCDPISEHNRLYWYRQTLGQGPEFLTYFQNEAQLEKSRLLSDRFSAERPKGSFSTLEIQRTEQGDSAMYLCASSPTVSGNTIYFGEGSWLTVV.

As for this clone: With the read ending 3 residues before the CDR3 end, the germline J gene is used to fill in that end. V is TRBV10-3 and J is TRBJ2-5; the match to TRBD2 covers 8 bases. V gave up 7 bases and J gave up 2 bases; unmatched junction bases: 9. CDR3 size: 15 residues. Germline values: CDR1 ENHRY, CDR2 SYGVKD. CDR3 DNA, as far as it was read: TGTGCCATCAAGGCGGGAGGTCTCAGTCAAGAGACC. It is translated as CAIKAGGLSQET. The full CDR3 protein reads CAIKAGGLSQETQYF.

Notes on this clone: The read finishes 3 residues shy of the CDR3 end, and the germline J gene is used to complete it. V usage is TRBV2 and J usage is TRBJ1-2, with D perhaps matching TRBD1 (5 bases). CDR1 is SNHLY, CDR2 FYNNEI, per germline. This CDR3 has 12 amino acids. With 11 bases removed from V and 1 base from J, the gap between germline ends came to 11 bases. The CDR3 protein is CAPRGSNYGYTF. The DNA read from the CDR3 is TGTGCCCCGAGGGGCAGTAACTATGGC.

With regard to this clone: The sequence runs out 3 residues before the end of the CDR3; the remainder is reconstructed from the germline J gene. The J gene is TRBJ2-3, the V gene TRBV28, with 11 bases aligning to TRBD2. Germline-derived CDR1 and CDR2 are MDHEN and SYDVKM. The ends lost 2 bases at V and 2 bases at J; junction bases unmatched: 3. The CDR3 is 16 amino acids. The CDR3 region is CASSLTSGGHTDTQYF. CDR3 DNA, as far as it was read: TGTGCCAGCAGTTTAACTAGCGGGGGACACACAGATACG.

Details on this clone: The read ends 3 residues before the CDR3 terminus; that terminus is restored from the germline J gene. The rearrangement uses TRBV4-1 and TRBJ2-5; weak D call: TRBD1 (6 bases). The V end was cut by 4 bases, the J end by 0 bases, with 12 bases between. Germline-derived CDR1 and CDR2 are MGHRA and YSYEKL. The CDR3 contains 15 residues. CDR3 in amino acids: CASSPGANYQETQYF. The covered CDR3 bases are TGCGCCAGCAGCCCAGGGGCTAATTACCAAGAGACC.